The present TCR beta chain was sequenced within a study of cytomegalovirus exposure and HLA in healthy donors. The primer mix had 60 Vbeta and 13 Jbeta primers. Some clones are missing from TCRdb's copy, which holds only in-frame ones; the method was immunoSEQ multiplex PCR. Among some 150,000 clones listed, 76% were seen once. Sequenced material: PBMCs. This clonotype originated in a female donor in good health and CMV-seronegative.

CDR3 amino acids: CASSLGGGTGELFF. The CDR3 DNA follows: TGTGCCAGCAGCTTAGGGGGGGGCACCGGGGAGCTGTTTTTT. This chain uses TRBV7-2 with TRBJ2-2; 7 bases match TRBD2. V was clipped by 1 base and J by 4 bases; unmatched bases: 0. This CDR3 has 14 amino acids. Germline CDR1 is SGHTA and CDR2 is FQGNSA.